This T cell receptor beta chain was found in a study of T cells in Graves' hyperthyroidism and ophthalmopathy. Germline loops: CDR1 LGHNT, CDR2 FRNRAP. The CDR3 loop spans 22 amino acids. J lost 5 bases, V lost 0 bases, and 25 bases had no gene match. The sample holds many counts of this clonotype. The antigen remains undetermined. Study outcomes and limitations: For ophthalmopathy, model prediction preceded onset by a median about six months.

RNA transcripts yielded amplified TCR beta CDR3 regions. The study used the HTBI primer set for a first-round RT-PCR of the TCR CDR3. A single record per CDR3 protein comes from TCRdb applying MiXCR to the multiplex PCR reads. Of about 690,000 distinct CDR3 sequences in the sample, 15% to 20% were seen once. This sequence originates from a man aged 50 or older with Graves' hyperthyroidism. This chain uses TRBV12-5 with TRBJ2-5; 9 bases agree with TRBD2. The material sequenced was blood. The CDR3 reads CASGLVQPSHISGSLIRETQYF. Here the CDR3 DNA reads TGTGCTAGTGGTTTGGTACAACCGAGCCATATTAGCGGGAGTTTAATCCGGGAGACCCAGTACTTC.